This T cell receptor (beta chain) was documented in a study of blood T cell repertoires in COVID-19. As for the study in general: Acute and convalescent COVID-19 specimens originated in the United States, Italy and Spain.

Seattle participants joined during active infection and were tracked over time. The CDR3 sequence is 15 residues long. CDR1 MNHNS and CDR2 SASEGT come from the germline V gene. The trim removed 0 bases at V and 4 bases at J, leaving 2 bases unmatched. Method: immunoSEQ multiplex PCR; TCRdb's copy keeps in-frame clones and lacks some. The sample holds 150,000 to 200,000 clones; approximately 80% are singletons and the top ten take 12%. What was sequenced was peripheral blood. The gene calls are TRBV6-1 and TRBJ1-2, with 10 positions matching TRBD1. The sequence was collected from a woman of 80 years or more with COVID-19, enrolled during active disease. Written as DNA, the CDR3 is TGTGCCAGCAGTGAAGCGCGGACAGGGGGCTATGGCTACACCTTC. It codes for CASSEARTGGYGYTF.